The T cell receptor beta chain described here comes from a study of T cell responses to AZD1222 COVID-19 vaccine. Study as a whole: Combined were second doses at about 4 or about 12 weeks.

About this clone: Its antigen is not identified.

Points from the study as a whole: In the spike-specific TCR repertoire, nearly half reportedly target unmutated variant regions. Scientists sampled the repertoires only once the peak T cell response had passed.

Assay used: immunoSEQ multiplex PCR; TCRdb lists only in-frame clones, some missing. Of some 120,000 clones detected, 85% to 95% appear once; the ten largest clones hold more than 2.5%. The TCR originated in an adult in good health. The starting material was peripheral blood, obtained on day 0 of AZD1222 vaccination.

This chain's CDR3 is CASSEQGVGTDTQYF. The CDR3 nucleotides are TGTGCCAGCAGCGAGCAGGGGGTGGGCACAGATACGCAGTATTTT. J is TRBJ2-3 and V is TRBV7-9; TRBD1 matches 7 bases. Per the germline V gene, CDR1 is SEHNR and CDR2 is FQNEAQ (reference sequence). The trim removed 5 bases at V and 1 base at J, leaving 6 bases unmatched. The length of the CDR3 is 15 residues.